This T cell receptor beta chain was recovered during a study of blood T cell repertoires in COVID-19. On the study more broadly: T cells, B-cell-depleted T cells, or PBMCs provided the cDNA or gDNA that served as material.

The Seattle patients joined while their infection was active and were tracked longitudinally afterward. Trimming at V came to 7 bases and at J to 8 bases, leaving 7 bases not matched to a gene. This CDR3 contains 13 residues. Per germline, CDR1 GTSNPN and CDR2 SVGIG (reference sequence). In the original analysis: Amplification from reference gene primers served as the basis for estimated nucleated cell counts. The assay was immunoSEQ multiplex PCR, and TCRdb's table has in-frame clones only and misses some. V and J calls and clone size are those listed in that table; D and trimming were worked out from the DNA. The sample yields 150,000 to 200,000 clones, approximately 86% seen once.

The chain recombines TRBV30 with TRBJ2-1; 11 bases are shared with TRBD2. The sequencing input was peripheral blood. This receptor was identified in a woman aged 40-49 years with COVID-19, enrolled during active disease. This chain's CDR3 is CALPGLAEHEQFF. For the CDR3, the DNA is TGTGCCTTGCCGGGACTAGCGGAGCATGAGCAGTTCTTC.